Listed below are T cell receptor beta chains from one sample, sequenced in a study of T-cell memory formation after mild COVID-19. TCRdb re-derived calls from the 5' RACE reads in MiXCR, one entry per CDR3 protein. The table lists hundreds of thousands of distinct CDR3 sequences, 28% of them singletons, with about 13% in the top ten. What was sequenced was PBMCs or a T cell subset sorted from them (not recorded which). The source is an adult woman who had mild COVID-19 (a few samples of this study predate the infection). Cell type and time point are not known. Each CDR3 is given with its conserved first and last residue. D genes are given only for firm matches. Clone size, where shown, is once, few, many, or a class for clones that have expanded.

CDR3aa: CASSGGDRGDLF
CDR3nt: TGTGCCAGCAGCGGAGGGGACAGGGGGGACCTCTTC
len: 12
j_gene: TRBJ2-1
d_gene: TRBD1
v_gene: TRBV9
abundance: NA

CDR3aa: CASSLVAIGTGGTEAFF
CDR3nt: TGTGCCAGCAGCTTAGTTGCGATCGGGACAGGGGGCACTGAAGCTTTCTTT
len: 17
j_gene: TRBJ1-1
d_gene: TRBD1
v_gene: TRBV7-2
abundance: NA

CDR3aa: CASSRDRVYEQYF
CDR3nt: TGCGCCAGCAGCCGTGACAGGGTCTACGAGCAGTACTTC
len: 13
j_gene: TRBJ2-7
d_gene: TRBD1
v_gene: TRBV4-1
abundance: few

CDR3aa: CAIRERQAPGETQYF
CDR3nt: TGTGCCATCAGGGAAAGACAGGCACCGGGAGAGACCCAGTACTTC
len: 15
j_gene: TRBJ2-5
d_gene: NA
v_gene: TRBV10-3
abundance: few

CDR3aa: CASSLAGTSKETQYF
CDR3nt: TGCGCCAGCAGCTTGGCCGGGACCTCCAAAGAGACCCAGTACTTC
len: 15
j_gene: TRBJ2-5
d_gene: NA
v_gene: TRBV5-1
abundance: many

CDR3aa: CASSQDGTSGVYGDRKQYF
CDR3nt: TGTGCCAGCAGCCAAGACGGGACTAGCGGGGTTTATGGGGATCGGAAGCAGTACTTC
len: 19
j_gene: TRBJ2-7
d_gene: TRBD2
v_gene: TRBV3-1
abundance: NA

CDR3aa: CASSILPGGDSFSYEQYF
CDR3nt: TGCGCCAGCAGCATCCTCCCAGGGGGGGATTCCTTCTCCTACGAGCAGTACTTC
len: 18
j_gene: TRBJ2-7
d_gene: NA
v_gene: TRBV5-1
abundance: NA

CDR3aa: CASSLGRTNGYTF
CDR3nt: TGTGCCAGCAGTTTGGGGCGAACGAATGGCTACACCTTC
len: 13
j_gene: TRBJ1-2
d_gene: NA
v_gene: TRBV12-3/TRBV12-4
abundance: few

CDR3aa: CASSPWQGLPSYEQYF
CDR3nt: TGTGCCAGCAGCCCCTGGCAGGGCCTACCCTCCTACGAGCAGTACTTC
len: 16
j_gene: TRBJ2-7
d_gene: NA
v_gene: TRBV6-2/TRBV6-3
abundance: few

CDR3aa: CAISQTPGGQYF
CDR3nt: TGTGCCATCAGTCAGACTCCGGGAGGGCAGTACTTC
len: 12
j_gene: TRBJ2-7
d_gene: TRBD2
v_gene: TRBV10-3
abundance: many

CDR3aa: CAISDPLAESTDTQYF
CDR3nt: TGTGCCATCAGTGACCCGCTAGCGGAAAGCACAGATACGCAGTATTTT
len: 16
j_gene: TRBJ2-3
d_gene: TRBD2
v_gene: TRBV10-3
abundance: few

CDR3aa: CASSLARSNTQGTQYF
CDR3nt: TGTGCCAGCAGCTTAGCGCGGTCAAACACACAGGGTACGCAGTATTTT
len: 16
j_gene: TRBJ2-3
d_gene: NA
v_gene: TRBV7-8
abundance: many

CDR3aa: CASSQQGRILKTQYF
CDR3nt: TGTGCCAGCAGCCAACAGGGGAGGATATTGAAGACCCAGTACTTC
len: 15
j_gene: TRBJ2-5
d_gene: NA
v_gene: TRBV6-5
abundance: NA

CDR3aa: CASRTSGQETQYF
CDR3nt: TGCGCCAGCCGGACTAGCGGGCAAGAGACCCAGTACTTC
len: 13
j_gene: TRBJ2-5
d_gene: TRBD2
v_gene: TRBV5-1
abundance: NA

CDR3aa: CASSLGASGNTDTQYF
CDR3nt: TGCGCCAGCAGCTTGGGGGCTAGCGGAAACACAGATACGCAGTATTTT
len: 16
j_gene: TRBJ2-3
d_gene: TRBD2
v_gene: TRBV5-1
abundance: NA

CDR3aa: CASSLGGGQFMNTEAFF
CDR3nt: TGCGCCAGCAGCTTGGGGGGTGGACAGTTCATGAACACTGAAGCTTTCTTT
len: 17
j_gene: TRBJ1-1
d_gene: NA
v_gene: TRBV5-1
abundance: NA

CDR3aa: CASSLVQRGLAGDTDTQYF
CDR3nt: TGCGCCAGCAGCTTGGTTCAACGCGGACTAGCGGGGGACACAGATACGCAGTATTTT
len: 19
j_gene: TRBJ2-3
d_gene: TRBD2
v_gene: TRBV5-1
abundance: many

CDR3aa: CSAKGAGNQPQHF
CDR3nt: TGCAGTGCTAAGGGGGCTGGCAATCAGCCCCAGCATTTT
len: 13
j_gene: TRBJ1-5
d_gene: TRBD1
v_gene: TRBV20-1
abundance: NA

CDR3aa: CASSLGWYEQFF
CDR3nt: TGTGCCAGCAGCCTAGGGTGGTATGAGCAGTTCTTC
len: 12
j_gene: TRBJ2-1
d_gene: NA
v_gene: TRBV11-2
abundance: NA

CDR3aa: CASSETSGRGTYNEQFF
CDR3nt: TGTGCCAGCAGTGAAACTAGCGGGAGGGGTACCTACAATGAGCAGTTCTTC
len: 17
j_gene: TRBJ2-1
d_gene: TRBD2
v_gene: TRBV25-1
abundance: few

CDR3aa: CASSLRGLGGEETQYF
CDR3nt: TGTGCCAGCAGTTTGAGGGGTCTGGGGGGTGAAGAGACCCAGTACTTC
len: 16
j_gene: TRBJ2-5
d_gene: NA
v_gene: TRBV27
abundance: few

CDR3aa: CASSPPVGESYEQYF
CDR3nt: TGTGCCAGCTCACCACCCGTGGGGGAGTCCTACGAGCAGTACTTC
len: 15
j_gene: TRBJ2-7
d_gene: NA
v_gene: TRBV18
abundance: NA

CDR3aa: CATRMLNAQTSGNTIYF
CDR3nt: TGTGCCACCCGGATGCTGAACGCCCAAACCTCTGGAAACACCATATATTTT
len: 17
j_gene: TRBJ1-3
d_gene: NA
v_gene: TRBV12-3/TRBV12-4
abundance: NA

CDR3aa: CASSSGLERGGDTQYF
CDR3nt: TGTGCCAGCAGCTCGGGGCTGGAGCGGGGCGGAGATACGCAGTATTTT
len: 16
j_gene: TRBJ2-3
d_gene: TRBD2
v_gene: TRBV7-7
abundance: NA

CDR3aa: CASSLVRSSGLETQYF
CDR3nt: TGTGCCAGCAGCTTAGTTCGTTCCTCGGGGTTAGAGACCCAGTACTTC
len: 16
j_gene: TRBJ2-5
d_gene: NA
v_gene: TRBV7-6
abundance: NA

CDR3aa: CSATEMNTEAFF
CDR3nt: TGCAGCGCGACAGAAATGAACACTGAAGCTTTCTTT
len: 12
j_gene: TRBJ1-1
d_gene: NA
v_gene: TRBV29-1
abundance: NA

CDR3aa: CASSQQGARETQYF
CDR3nt: TGCGCCAGCAGCCAACAGGGGGCGAGGGAGACCCAGTACTTC
len: 14
j_gene: TRBJ2-5
d_gene: TRBD1
v_gene: TRBV4-3
abundance: NA

CDR3aa: CASRPGTGPIGSNQPQHF
CDR3nt: TGTGCCAGCAGGCCCGGGACAGGGCCCATCGGTAGCAATCAGCCCCAGCATTTT
len: 18
j_gene: TRBJ1-5
d_gene: TRBD1
v_gene: TRBV6-1
abundance: many

CDR3aa: CASSPLDSSNQPQHF
CDR3nt: TGTGCCAGCAGTCCGCTAGACAGTAGCAATCAGCCCCAGCATTTT
len: 15
j_gene: TRBJ1-5
d_gene: NA
v_gene: TRBV27
abundance: NA

CDR3aa: CASSPLLRGHEQFF
CDR3nt: TGTGCCAGCAGTCCACTGCTCAGGGGCCATGAGCAGTTCTTC
len: 14
j_gene: TRBJ2-1
d_gene: NA
v_gene: TRBV27
abundance: few

CDR3aa: CSARGTVNTEAFF
CDR3nt: TGCAGTGCTAGAGGGACGGTGAACACTGAAGCTTTCTTT
len: 13
j_gene: TRBJ1-1
d_gene: NA
v_gene: TRBV20-1
abundance: few

CDR3aa: CASGLTPLEQYF
CDR3nt: TGTGCTAGTGGTTTAACCCCCCTGGAGCAGTACTTC
len: 12
j_gene: TRBJ2-7
d_gene: NA
v_gene: TRBV12-5
abundance: NA

CDR3aa: CASSSPPINYGYTF
CDR3nt: TGTGCCAGCAGTTCCCCACCCATCAACTATGGCTACACCTTC
len: 14
j_gene: TRBJ1-2
d_gene: NA
v_gene: TRBV12-3/TRBV12-4
abundance: few

CDR3aa: CASSLEAAQNQPQHF
CDR3nt: TGTGCCAGCAGCTTAGAGGCGGCCCAAAATCAGCCCCAGCATTTT
len: 15
j_gene: TRBJ1-5
d_gene: NA
v_gene: TRBV7-6
abundance: NA

CDR3aa: CASSRHGNQPQHF
CDR3nt: TGTGCCAGCAGTCGCCACGGCAATCAGCCCCAGCATTTT
len: 13
j_gene: TRBJ1-5
d_gene: NA
v_gene: TRBV7-9
abundance: few

CDR3aa: CASMWSGQLAGVIPKNEQFF
CDR3nt: TGTGCCAGTATGTGGTCAGGACAACTAGCGGGAGTAATCCCAAAAAATGAGCAGTTCTTC
len: 20
j_gene: TRBJ2-1
d_gene: TRBD2
v_gene: TRBV19
abundance: NA

CDR3aa: CASSPPNTGPYEQYF
CDR3nt: TGTGCCAGCAGCCCCCCAAACACAGGGCCCTACGAGCAGTACTTC
len: 15
j_gene: TRBJ2-7
d_gene: NA
v_gene: TRBV11-2
abundance: NA

CDR3aa: CASSSTGTGKYNEQFF
CDR3nt: TGTGCCAGCAGCTCAACCGGGACAGGGAAATACAATGAGCAGTTCTTC
len: 16
j_gene: TRBJ2-1
d_gene: TRBD1
v_gene: TRBV7-9
abundance: few

CDR3aa: CASSSIPEPGANYGYTF
CDR3nt: TGCGCCAGCAGCTCAATTCCCGAACCGGGAGCCAACTATGGCTACACCTTC
len: 17
j_gene: TRBJ1-2
d_gene: NA
v_gene: TRBV4-1
abundance: few

CDR3aa: CASSQGPGPSTEAFF
CDR3nt: TGTGCCAGCAGCCAAGGTCCGGGTCCGAGCACTGAAGCTTTCTTT
len: 15
j_gene: TRBJ1-1
d_gene: NA
v_gene: TRBV3-1
abundance: NA